These 19 T cell receptor beta chains originate from one sample sequenced in a study of blood T cell repertoires in COVID-19. Assay: immunoSEQ multiplex PCR; the TCRdb copy retains only in-frame clones and omits some. The data contain fewer than 85,000 clones, roughly 86% of them singletons. The sequenced sample was peripheral blood. Receptor source: a human donor in a cohort sampled during active COVID-19.

This clone has just a few counts. CDR3 loop: CATSGTGTSYEQYF. The CDR3 DNA is TGTGCCACCAGTGGGACAGGGACCTCCTACGAGCAGTACTTC. This sequence joins TRBV24-1 and TRBJ2-7; 8 bases fit TRBD1. This CDR3 contains 14 residues. Germline values: CDR1 KGHDR, CDR2 SFDVKD. V was clipped by 5 bases and J by 0 bases; unmatched bases: 2.

The J gene is TRBJ2-1, the V gene TRBV6-5, with a tentative D call TRBD2 (5 bases). CDR3 length: 16 residues. V lost 1 base and J lost 7, with 17 bases in between. CDR1 is MNHEY and CDR2 is SVGAGI in the germline V gene. CDR3 sequence (DNA): TGTGCCAGCAGTTACTATGCCCGGGGTTCTAGGAATGAGCAGTTCTTC. This codes for CASSYYARGSRNEQFF.

The genes are TRBV6-6 and TRBJ2-2, with D possibly TRBD1 on 6 matching bases. V shed 6 bases and J shed 6 bases, with 11 bases lying between them. The CDR3 extends over 13 amino acids. The germline V gene has CDR1 MNHNY and CDR2 SVGAGI (reference sequence). This CDR3 reads CASRTQGAGELFF. For the CDR3, the DNA is TGTGCCAGCAGAACACAGGGTGCCGGGGAGCTGTTTTTT.

The CDR3 region has the DNA TGTGCCAGCAGCTTAGCGAGGGGAGGAGCGAACACTGAAGCTTTCTTT. It specifies CASSLARGGANTEAFF. The rearrangement joins TRBV7-8 to TRBJ1-1, with a tentative D call TRBD1 (5 bases). Germline values: CDR1 SGHVS, CDR2 FQNEAQ. The V gene lost 0 bases and the J gene lost 1 base, with 12 bases spanning the gap. This CDR3 is built from 16 residues.

This clone appeared a few times. The chain carries TRBV6-2 or TRBV6-3 and TRBJ2-3, with D perhaps matching TRBD2 (6 bases). CDR1 and CDR2 from the germline V gene are MNHEY and SVGEGT. CDR3 length: 16 amino acids. Trimming cost V 2 bases and J 0 bases, with 12 bases left between them. CDR3 coding DNA: TGTGCCAGCAGTTACGGAGCGGGTCTTAGCACAGATACGCAGTATTTT. Protein: CASSYGAGLSTDTQYF.

DNA for the CDR3: TGTGCCAGCAGCAGAAGTTGGACAGGGAACACTGAAGCTTTCTTT. It specifies CASSRSWTGNTEAFF. This sequence joins TRBV6-5 and TRBJ1-1; 7 bases are shared with TRBD1. With 6 bases clipped from V and 1 base from J, the junction kept 8 bases outside the gene matches. The CDR3 consists of 15 residues. Germline CDR1 is MNHEY and CDR2 is SVGAGI.

This clone was seen a single time. The chain uses TRBV4-2 and TRBJ1-1, with 10 nucleotides matching TRBD1. The CDR3 is made up of 17 amino acids. With V trimmed by 3 bases and J by 1 base, 8 bases remained unmatched. Germline CDR1 reads LGHNA; CDR2 reads YNFKEQ. The DNA of the CDR3 is TGTGCCAGCAGCCAGCATACGGGACAGGGGCCGAACACTGAAGCTTTCTTT. It specifies CASSQHTGQGPNTEAFF.

This sequence joins TRBV5-6 and TRBJ2-5, with D hard to call. Germline CDR1 reads SGHDT; CDR2 reads YYEEEE. V gave up 2 bases and J gave up 4 bases, with 9 bases separating them. This CDR3 contains 13 residues. This CDR3 reads CASSFLGVETQYF. The CDR3 DNA follows: TGTGCCAGCAGCTTTTTGGGCGTAGAGACCCAGTACTTC.

The J gene is TRBJ2-1, the V gene TRBV29-1; TRBD1 aligns across 12 bases. CDR3 length: 14 amino acids. After removal of 7 bases from V and 7 bases from J, the junction contained 8 bases not matched to a gene. Germline V gene lookup returns CDR1 SQVTM and CDR2 ANQGSEA. The CDR3 DNA is TGCAGCGCGCCCGCGGGACAGGGGGCGAATGAGCAGTTCTTC. Amino acids: CSAPAGQGANEQFF.

The chain combines TRBV2 with TRBJ1-1; 9 nucleotides align to TRBD1. Per the germline V gene, CDR1 is SNHLY and CDR2 is FYNNEI. This CDR3 is built from 14 residues. Losses at the gene ends were 6 bases for V and 6 bases for J; bases not matched to a gene: 8. CDR3 amino acids: CASRLTGGGPEAFF. Written as DNA, the CDR3 is TGTGCCAGCAGACTAACAGGGGGCGGCCCTGAAGCTTTCTTT.

The V gene is TRBV7-6, the J gene TRBJ1-6, with no clear D. This CDR3 comprises 17 residues. CDR1 SGHVS and CDR2 FNYEAQ come from the germline V gene. Trimming removed 5 bases from V and 8 bases from J, with 22 bases in between. The CDR3 DNA reads TGTGCCAGCAGCCCAACCTGGGCGGGCGCCCGGTATTCACCCCTCCACTTT. This sequence encodes CASSPTWAGARYSPLHF.

The chain uses TRBV28 and TRBJ1-4, with D perhaps matching TRBD1 (5 bases). Germline V gives CDR1 MDHEN, CDR2 SYDVKM. The CDR3 extends over 15 amino acids. V shed 2 bases and J shed 2 bases, with 9 bases lying between them. Here the CDR3 reads CASSLAGGTNEKLFF. The CDR3 region has the DNA TGTGCCAGCAGTTTAGCTGGGGGGACTAATGAAAAACTGTTTTTT.

This clone was found a few times. The chain is built from TRBV7-9 and TRBJ2-5, with D unresolved. With 5 bases removed from V and 5 bases from J, the gap between germline ends came to 12 bases. Germline V lookup: CDR1 SEHNR, CDR2 FQNEAQ (reference sequence). The CDR3 spans 13 residues. CDR3 sequence reads: CASSRSGSETQYF. CDR3 DNA: TGTGCCAGCAGCCGCTCCGGGTCGGAGACCCAGTACTTC.

This clone was recorded at least ten times. Other DNA sequences within the sample encode an identical CDR3. V is TRBV29-1 and J is TRBJ2-5; 7 bases are a match to TRBD2. This CDR3 comprises 12 residues. Per germline, CDR1 SQVTM and CDR2 ANQGSEA. Unmatched junction bases numbered 2, after V lost 5 bases and J lost 2 bases. The CDR3 sequence is CSVTSAQETQYF. CDR3 DNA sequence: TGCAGCGTTACTAGCGCACAAGAGACCCAGTACTTC.

This clone came up once. This chain uses TRBV19 with TRBJ1-4; 10 positions agree with TRBD1. Germline V gives CDR1 LNHDA, CDR2 SQIVND (reference sequence). This CDR3 is built from 14 residues. J lost 7 bases, V lost 7 bases, and 6 bases had no gene match. The CDR3 region is CASNPRDRGEKLFF. In DNA form, the CDR3 reads TGTGCCAGTAACCCACGGGACAGGGGTGAAAAACTGTTTTTT.

The V call is TRBV29-1, the J call TRBJ1-2, with TRBD1 matching 12 bases. Per germline, CDR1 SQVTM and CDR2 ANQGSEA. CDR3 length: 13 amino acids. Losses at the gene ends were 7 bases for V and 3 bases for J; bases not matched to a gene: 3. The CDR3 region has the DNA TGCAGCGGTGGGACAGGGGGCGACTATGGCTACACCTTC. Its protein product is CSGGTGGDYGYTF.

The rearrangement joins TRBV19 to TRBJ2-3, with D possibly TRBD2 on 6 matching bases. The CDR3 consists of 14 residues. Trimming shortened V by 3 bases and J by 7 bases, and 14 bases separated the two germline ends. Germline CDR1 is LNHDA and CDR2 is SQIVND (reference sequence). The CDR3 sequence: CASSIREKRNTQYF. For the CDR3, the DNA is TGTGCCAGTAGTATCCGGGAGAAACGAAATACGCAGTATTTT.

This clone was counted a few times. The chain is built from TRBV27 and TRBJ2-1; 9 nucleotides line up with TRBD1. With V trimmed by 5 bases and J by 1 base, 6 bases remained unmatched. Germline V gives CDR1 MNHEY, CDR2 SMNVEV (reference sequence). The CDR3 extends over 16 amino acids. CDR3 sequence (DNA): TGTGCCAGCAGTCCATACAGGGGGCTTTCCTACAATGAGCAGTTCTTC. Amino acid sequence: CASSPYRGLSYNEQFF.

The genes are TRBV28 and TRBJ2-7; D gene uncertain. V was shortened by 1 base and J by 7 bases, with 5 bases between the two germline ends. The CDR3 has 11 residues. In germline, CDR1 is MDHEN, CDR2 SYDVKM. DNA for the CDR3: TGTGCCAGCAGTTTATATTCTGAGCAGTACTTC. Translated, it gives CASSLYSEQYF. Drawing the rest from reference TRBV28 and TRBJ2-7, the complete variable domain is DVKVTQSSRYLVKRTGEKVFLECVQDMDHENMFWYRQDPGLGLRLIYFSYDVKMKEKGDIPEGYSVSREKKERFSLILESASTNQTSMYLCASSLYSEQYFGPGTRLTVT.